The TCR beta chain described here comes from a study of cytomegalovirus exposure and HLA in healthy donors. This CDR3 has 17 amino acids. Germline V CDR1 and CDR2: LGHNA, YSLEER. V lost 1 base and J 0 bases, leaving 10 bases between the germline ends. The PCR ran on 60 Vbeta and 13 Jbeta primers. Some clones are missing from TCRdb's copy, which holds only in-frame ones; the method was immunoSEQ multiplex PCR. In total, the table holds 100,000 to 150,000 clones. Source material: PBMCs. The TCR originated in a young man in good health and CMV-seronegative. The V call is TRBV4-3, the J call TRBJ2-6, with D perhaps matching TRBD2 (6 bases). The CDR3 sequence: CASSQVGGRSGANVLTF. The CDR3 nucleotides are TGCGCCAGCAGCCAAGTGGGAGGACGCTCTGGGGCCAACGTCCTGACTTTC.